A single sample is the source of the 7 T cell receptor beta chains below, sequenced in a study of post-analysis software for immune sequencing data. Study conclusions and caveats: With TRBV5-6, TRBV5-1 and TRBV20-1 included, roughly five TRBV segments were more frequent in patients than in controls.

Sequencing libraries made from TCR beta cDNA carried unique molecular identifiers. TCRdb re-called the PCR reads with MiXCR, one entry per CDR3 protein. The sample consists of hundreds of thousands of distinct CDR3 sequences, less than 35% of them appearing once. Their antigens are not known. Input material: blood. These receptors originate from a girl between 10 and 17 years old with multiple sclerosis.

The genes are TRBV21-1 and TRBJ1-5; the table's TRBD1 call for D was not verified on the DNA. TRBV21-1 has pseudogene status. CDR3 length: 20 amino acids. The DNA of the CDR3 is TGTGCCAGCAGCAAAGTTCACAGGGGAATACTGTCCTATAGCAATCAGCCCCAGCATTTT. Its translation is CASSKVHRGILSYSNQPQHF.

The V gene is TRBV3-1, the J gene TRBJ2-1, with a weak D call TRBD1 (5 bases). Germline lookup yields CDR1 LGHDT and CDR2 YNNKEL (reference sequence). The CDR3 has 15 amino acids. Trimming took off 0 bases at V and 7 bases at J, with 13 bases between the two ends. The CDR3 reads CASSQDLGVGNEQFF. In DNA, the CDR3 is TGTGCCAGCAGCCAAGATCTAGGGGTCGGGAATGAGCAGTTCTTC.

This clonotype has more than one count but fewer than ten. V is TRBV29-1 and J is TRBJ1-1, with D unclear. Per germline, CDR1 SQVTM and CDR2 ANQGSEA. CDR3 size: 11 residues. V was clipped by 4 bases and J by 4 bases, with 7 bases between them. CDR3 sequence: CSVVWATEAFF. DNA for the CDR3: TGCAGCGTTGTCTGGGCCACTGAAGCTTTCTTT.

The J gene is TRBJ2-3, the V gene TRBV7-2; 9 bases fit TRBD2. CDR1 is SGHTA, CDR2 FQGNSA, per germline. The trim removed 6 bases at V and 1 base at J, leaving 5 bases unmatched. This CDR3 comprises 15 residues. CDR3 loop: CASRPSGVRTDTQYF. CDR3 bases: TGTGCCAGCAGACCTAGCGGGGTCCGCACAGATACGCAGTATTTT.

V gene TRBV12-3 or TRBV12-4 combines with J gene TRBJ1-4; D not resolved. The V gene lost 8 bases and the J gene lost 8 bases, with 18 bases spanning the gap. This CDR3 region has 14 residues. CDR3: CASGIGRQVEKLFF. DNA for the CDR3: TGTGCCAGCGGGATAGGGCGTCAAGTGGAAAAACTGTTTTTT.

V usage is TRBV5-1 and J usage is TRBJ1-1; 10 positions match TRBD1. J was trimmed by 6 bases and V by 4 bases; bases with no gene match: 9. The CDR3 loop spans 15 amino acids. From germline, CDR1 is SGHRS and CDR2 YFSETQ. The CDR3 loop reads CASSKHGTGVAEAFF. CDR3 in DNA: TGCGCCAGCAGCAAACACGGGACAGGGGTGGCTGAAGCTTTCTTT.

The rearrangement joins TRBV5-6 to TRBJ2-1; the D gene is possibly TRBD2 (6 bases). In germline, CDR1 is SGHDT, CDR2 YYEEEE. Trimming stripped 4 bases from V and 6 bases from J, with 14 bases between. The CDR3 length is 14 residues. The CDR3 coding sequence is TGTGCCAGCAGCGGCCCGGACTACACCAATGAGCAGTTCTTC. Translation: CASSGPDYTNEQFF.